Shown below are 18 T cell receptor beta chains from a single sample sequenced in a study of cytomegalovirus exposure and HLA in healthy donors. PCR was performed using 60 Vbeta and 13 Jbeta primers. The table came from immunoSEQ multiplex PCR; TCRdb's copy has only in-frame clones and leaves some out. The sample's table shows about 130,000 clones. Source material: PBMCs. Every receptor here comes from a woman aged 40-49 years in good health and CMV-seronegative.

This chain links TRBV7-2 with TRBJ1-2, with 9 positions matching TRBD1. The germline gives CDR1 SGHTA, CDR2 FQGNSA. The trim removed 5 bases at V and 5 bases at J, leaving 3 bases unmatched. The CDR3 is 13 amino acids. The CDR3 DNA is TGTGCCAGCAGCCCGGGACAGGGATATGGCTACACCTTC. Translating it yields CASSPGQGYGYTF.

The CDR3, as DNA: TGTGCCAGCAGAGTTTACAGGGTGAGGAATTCACCCCTCCACTTT. Encoded protein: CASRVYRVRNSPLHF. The chain uses TRBV28 and TRBJ1-6; a possible D gene is TRBD1 (6 bases). Germline CDR1 reads MDHEN; CDR2 reads SYDVKM. Between the trimmed V and J ends, which lost 6 bases and 7 bases, there was a span of 16 bases. CDR3 length: 15 amino acids.

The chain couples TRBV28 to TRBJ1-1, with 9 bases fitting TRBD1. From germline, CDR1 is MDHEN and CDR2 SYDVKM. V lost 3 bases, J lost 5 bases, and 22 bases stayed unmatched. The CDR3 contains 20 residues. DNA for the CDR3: TGTGCCAGCAGTTTTATTCGCATCGACGGCAGGGACAGGGCAAATACTGAAGCTTTCTTT. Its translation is CASSFIRIDGRDRANTEAFF.

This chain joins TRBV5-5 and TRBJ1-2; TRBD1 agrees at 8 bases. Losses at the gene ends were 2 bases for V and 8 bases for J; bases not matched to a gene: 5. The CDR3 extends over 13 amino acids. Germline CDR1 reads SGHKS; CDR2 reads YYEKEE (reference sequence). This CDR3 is CASSFGTGFGYTF. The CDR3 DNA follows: TGTGCCAGCAGCTTCGGGACAGGATTCGGCTACACCTTC.

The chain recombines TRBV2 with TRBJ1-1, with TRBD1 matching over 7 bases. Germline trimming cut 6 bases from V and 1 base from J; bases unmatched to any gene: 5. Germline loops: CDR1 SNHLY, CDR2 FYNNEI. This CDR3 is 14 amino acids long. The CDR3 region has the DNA TGTGCCAGCAGGGTCGGGACAGAGAACACTGAAGCTTTCTTT. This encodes CASRVGTENTEAFF.

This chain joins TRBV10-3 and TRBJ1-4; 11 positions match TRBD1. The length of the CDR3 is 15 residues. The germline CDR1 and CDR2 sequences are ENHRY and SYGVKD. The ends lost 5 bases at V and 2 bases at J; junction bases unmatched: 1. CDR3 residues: CAISRDRGTNEKLFF. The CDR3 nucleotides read TGTGCCATCAGTCGGGACAGGGGGACTAATGAAAAACTGTTTTTT.

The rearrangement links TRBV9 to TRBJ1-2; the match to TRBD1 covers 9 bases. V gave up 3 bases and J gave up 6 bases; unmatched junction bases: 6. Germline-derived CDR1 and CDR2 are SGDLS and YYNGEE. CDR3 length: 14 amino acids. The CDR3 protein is CASSAGQGTDGYTF. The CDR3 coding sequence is TGTGCCAGCAGCGCCGGACAGGGGACGGATGGCTACACCTTC.

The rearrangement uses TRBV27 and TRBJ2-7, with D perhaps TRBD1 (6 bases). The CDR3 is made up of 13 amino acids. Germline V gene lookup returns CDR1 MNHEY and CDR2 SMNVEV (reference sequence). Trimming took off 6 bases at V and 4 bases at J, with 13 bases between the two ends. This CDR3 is CASSLLQGYEQYF. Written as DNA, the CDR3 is TGTGCCAGCAGCCTTCTACAGGGATACGAGCAGTACTTC.

CDR3 region: CASSLEIHSYGYTF. The CDR3 DNA reads as TGTGCCAGCAGCTTAGAAATCCACAGCTATGGCTACACCTTC. This chain joins TRBV7-9 and TRBJ1-2; the D is unclear. Trimming left V 1 base short and J 4 bases short, with 10 bases between. This CDR3 is 14 amino acids long. Germline-derived CDR1 and CDR2 are SEHNR and FQNEAQ (reference sequence).

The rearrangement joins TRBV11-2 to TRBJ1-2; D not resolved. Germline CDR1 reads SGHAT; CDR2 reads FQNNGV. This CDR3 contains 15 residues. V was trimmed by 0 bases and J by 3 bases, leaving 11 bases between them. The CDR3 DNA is TGTGCCAGCAGCTTAGATGCGGGAGCAGACTATGGCTACACCTTC. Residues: CASSLDAGADYGYTF.

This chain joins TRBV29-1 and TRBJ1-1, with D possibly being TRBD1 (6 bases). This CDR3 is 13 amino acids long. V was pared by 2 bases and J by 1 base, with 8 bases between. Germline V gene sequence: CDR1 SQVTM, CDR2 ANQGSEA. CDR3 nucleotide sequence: TGCAGCGTTGAACCGACAGGGAACACTGAAGCTTTCTTT. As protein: CSVEPTGNTEAFF.

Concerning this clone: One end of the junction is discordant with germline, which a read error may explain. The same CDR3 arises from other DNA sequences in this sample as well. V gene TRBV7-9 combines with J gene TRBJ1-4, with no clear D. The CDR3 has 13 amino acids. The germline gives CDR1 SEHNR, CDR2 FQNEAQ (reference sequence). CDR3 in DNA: TGTGCCAGCAACCTAGGAGAGGAGGAAAAGCTGTTTTTT. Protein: CASNLGEEEKLFF.

The CDR3 spells CASSYRPDLNTEAFF. Written as DNA, the CDR3 is TGTGCCAGCAGTTACCGGCCAGACTTAAACACTGAAGCTTTCTTT. V gene TRBV6-5 combines with J gene TRBJ1-1, with unresolved D. Trimming pared 2 bases from V and 2 bases from J, leaving 12 bases between. The CDR3 is 15 amino acids. The germline V gene has CDR1 MNHEY and CDR2 SVGAGI.

The chain's CDR3 is CASRPGGSSYEQYF. The CDR3 nucleotides read TGTGCCAGCAGGCCGGGTGGCAGTTCCTACGAGCAGTACTTC. The genes are TRBV28 and TRBJ2-7, with no clear D. The CDR3 consists of 14 residues. V was pared by 6 bases and J by 1 base, with 13 bases between. Germline loops: CDR1 MDHEN, CDR2 SYDVKM.

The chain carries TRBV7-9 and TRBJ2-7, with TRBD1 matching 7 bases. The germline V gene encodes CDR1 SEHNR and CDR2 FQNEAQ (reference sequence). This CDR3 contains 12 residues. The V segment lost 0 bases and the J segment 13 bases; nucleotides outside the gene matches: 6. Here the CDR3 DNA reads TGTGCCAGCAGCTTAGCCCTAAGGGACAGTTACTTC. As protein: CASSLALRDSYF.

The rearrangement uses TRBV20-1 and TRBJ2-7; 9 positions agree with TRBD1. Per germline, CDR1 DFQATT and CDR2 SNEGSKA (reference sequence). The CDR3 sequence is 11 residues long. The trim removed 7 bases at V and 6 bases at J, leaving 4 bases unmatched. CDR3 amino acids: CSVRQGGEQYV. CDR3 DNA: TGCAGTGTCCGACAGGGGGGCGAGCAGTACGTC.

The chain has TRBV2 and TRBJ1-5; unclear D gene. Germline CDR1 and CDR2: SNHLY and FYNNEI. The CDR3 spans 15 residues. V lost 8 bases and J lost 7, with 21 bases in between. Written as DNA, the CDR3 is TGTGCCAGCCTTGGGGATGCGGGTGGTGGCCAGCCCCAGCATTTT. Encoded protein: CASLGDAGGGQPQHF.

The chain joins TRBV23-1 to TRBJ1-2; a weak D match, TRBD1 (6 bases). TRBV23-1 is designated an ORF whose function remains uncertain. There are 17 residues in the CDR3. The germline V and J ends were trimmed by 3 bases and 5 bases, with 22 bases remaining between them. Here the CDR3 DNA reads TGCGCCAGCAGTCACCCCGGCGGGGGGCGCTCCCTTTATGGCTACACCTTC. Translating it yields CASSHPGGGRSLYGYTF.